This T cell receptor beta chain was documented in a study of T cells in Graves' hyperthyroidism and ophthalmopathy. Over 18 months, lack of ophthalmopathy progression marked Graves' hyperthyroidism as stable. These patients, aged 18 to 65, had recently diagnosed hyperthyroidism lasting under 2 months. From germline, CDR1 is SGHTS and CDR2 YDEGEE. The CDR3 is 15 residues long. The V segment lost 4 bases and the J segment 5 bases; nucleotides outside the gene matches: 10. Regions amplified from RNA transcripts were the TCR beta CDR3 regions. RT-PCR in the first round (using the HTBI primer set) targeted the TCR CDR3. In TCRdb, the multiplex PCR reads were re-called with MiXCR into one record per CDR3 protein. The sample shows approximately 630,000 distinct CDR3 sequences, 15% to 20% of them seen only once. This clonotype was observed a handful of times.

This sequence joins TRBV5-8 and TRBJ1-2; 8 nucleotides match TRBD1. This clonotype was obtained from a woman between 25 and 40 years old with Graves' hyperthyroidism. Sequencing input: blood. The chain's CDR3 is CASSHPTGGTYGYTF. The CDR3, as DNA: TGTGCCAGCAGCCATCCCACAGGGGGTACTTATGGCTACACCTTC.